This T cell receptor beta chain stems from a study of CD8 T cells in ankylosing spondylitis. Whole-study results and caveats: From matched ankylosing spondylitis synovial fluid, disease-linked clones were reportedly recovered at significantly enriched levels. Clones that were linked to disease were CD8+ and were relatively rare in peripheral blood. Made up of eight highly homologous variants, a TCR beta motif appeared characteristic of ankylosing spondylitis blood.

This clonotype was seen ten or more times. As yet, its antigen is unknown. CDR1 and CDR2 (germline): DFQATT, SNEGSKA (reference sequence). The CDR3 extends over 12 amino acids. J lost 7 bases, V lost 5 bases, and 5 bases had no gene match. Quantitative 5'-RACE with molecular barcodes was used to make the TCR beta libraries. TCRdb analysed the 5' RACE reads with MiXCR anew, one entry per CDR3 protein. The sample yields approximately 100,000 distinct CDR3 sequences, less than 25% seen once. The receptor was isolated from a male donor with ankylosing spondylitis. The rearrangement joins TRBV20-1 to TRBJ2-7, with 10 nucleotides matching TRBD2. The material sequenced was synovial fluid, either unsorted or a sorted T cell fraction (not recorded which). The CDR3 reads CSALAGVMEQYF. DNA of the CDR3: TGCAGTGCTCTAGCGGGAGTGATGGAGCAGTACTTC.